This record concerns one TCR beta chain sequence. Its antigen is not yet known. The input lacks base qualities; no much larger clone sits a single base away. The data were taken from a study of blood T cell repertoires in COVID-19 (dated by TCRdb to the early 2020s). Broadly, across the study: Samples covering the acute and convalescent phases of COVID-19 were provided by collaborators in the United States, Italy and Spain. The prospective study material was composed of cDNA or gDNA derived from T cells, B-cell-depleted T cells, or PBMCs. The dataset comprised deeply sampled blood TCRbeta repertoires from subjects exposed to, actively infected with, or recovered from COVID-19. The repertoires were released in a freely available public database meant as a resource for research on the immune response to SARS-CoV-2. Samples were obtained from the ongoing ImmuneRACE study (first 160 participants) and from 1,000 to 1,500 subjects provided by 6 global collaborators. A de-identified subject ID, COVID-19 status, age in years and sex were almost always included in the sample metadata. Where available, HLA class I and class II types were taken from metadata supplied by the sample provider and were not determined by assay-based typing.

Via the germline V gene (reference sequence), CDR1 is GTSNPN and CDR2 SVGIG. From the cysteine up to the phenylalanine, the CDR3 has a length of 15 residues. This entry keeps only the CDR3 DNA: 45 bases, framed from base 1. Trimmed from V: 5 bases; trimmed from J: 3 bases; junction bases lacking a gene match: 5. General findings and caveats noted by the study authors: The amount of clinical and demographic metadata varied by source and participant and was provided uncurated.

The immunoSEQ Assay, a bias-controlled multiplex PCR, was used to amplify TCRbeta CDR3 regions from genomic DNA. Per the source publication's procedure: The number of nucleated cells in each sample was estimated by amplification of reference gene primers within the assay. To quantify the absolute abundance of each unique TCRbeta CDR3 rearrangement, sequence reads were collapsed and filtered. For each sample, productive Simpson clonality was calculated by taking the square root of Simpson's diversity index across productive rearrangements. TCRdb holds this immuneACCESS table with in-frame rearrangements only. Some clones are missing; in checked studies, unresolved V genes explain under half, and the rest has no known cause. D and trimming come from the DNA, and the V and J calls and clone size come from that table. Counted in this sample were 150,000 to 200,000 clones; around 80% of them appeared once. Of the sample, about 6.9% falls within the top ten clones.

Each collaborating institution followed its own protocols to collect whole blood in K2EDTA tubes. For TCRbeta analysis, collaborators shipped samples as frozen whole blood, isolated PBMCs, or DNA extracted from either of those sample types. The sequenced material came from peripheral blood. The source is a man aged 55-75 years with acute or convalescent COVID-19. The chain uses TRBV30 and TRBJ2-3; TRBD2 agrees with 13 junctional bases. For the CDR3, the sequence is CAWELAGGGTDTQYF. The sequenced DNA: TGTGCCTGGGAACTAGCGGGAGGGGGAACAGATACGCAGTATTTT.